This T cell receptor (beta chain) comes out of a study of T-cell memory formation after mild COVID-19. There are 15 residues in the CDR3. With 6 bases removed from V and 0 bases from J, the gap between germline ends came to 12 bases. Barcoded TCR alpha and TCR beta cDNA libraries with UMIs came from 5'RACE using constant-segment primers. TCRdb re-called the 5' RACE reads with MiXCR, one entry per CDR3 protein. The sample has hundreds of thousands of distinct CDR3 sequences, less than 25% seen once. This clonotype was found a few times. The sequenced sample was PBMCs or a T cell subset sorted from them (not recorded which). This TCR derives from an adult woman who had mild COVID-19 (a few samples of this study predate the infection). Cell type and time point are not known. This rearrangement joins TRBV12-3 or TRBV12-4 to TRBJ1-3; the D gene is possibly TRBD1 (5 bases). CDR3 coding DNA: TGTGCCAGCAGCCGTAGACAGTCCTCTGGAAACACCATATATTTT. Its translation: CASSRRQSSGNTIYF.